These 9 T cell receptor beta chains share one sample of origin, sequenced in a study of T cells in severe cutaneous drug reactions. The donors had carbamazepine-induced Stevens-Johnson syndrome or toxic epidermal necrolysis. The iRepertoire multiplex PCR system with TCR subtype-specific primers built both bulk and single-cell libraries. From its re-call of the multiplex PCR reads, TCRdb lists each CDR3 protein once, without DNA. The sample shows about 1,600 distinct CDR3 sequences, and 14% sits with its ten largest clones. The sequenced material came from PBMCs. These receptors came from a human donor with Stevens-Johnson syndrome, a severe cutaneous drug reaction.

Its frequency marks this clonotype as medium-sized (0.01 to 0.1%). The chain is built from TRBV12-3 or TRBV12-4 and TRBJ2-7; TCRdb names TRBD1, which stays unverified in the absence of DNA. The CDR3 has 14 amino acids. This CDR3 reads CASGPPGVRYEQYF.

Considering frequency, this clonotype is medium-sized (0.01 to 0.1%). The chain employs TRBV20-1 and TRBJ1-1; lacking DNA, the TRBD1 call made by TCRdb goes unchecked. This CDR3 spans 13 amino acids. Germline CDR1 and CDR2: DFQATT and SNEGSKA (reference sequence). This CDR3 is CSASQGLNTEAFF.

By frequency, this clonotype registers large. This chain connects TRBV28 to TRBJ1-5. The germline CDR1 and CDR2 sequences are MDHEN and SYDVKM. CDR3 length equals 14 residues. The CDR3 reads CASSLNFGNQPQHF.

The V call is TRBV30, the J call TRBJ2-1; TCRdb calls TRBD2, which cannot be checked without DNA. The CDR3 is 18 residues long. CDR1 is GTSNPN, CDR2 SVGIG, per germline (reference sequence). CDR3 region: CAWSLTKAGGFSYNEQFF.

In terms of frequency, this clonotype is large (0.1 to 1%). This sequence joins TRBV28 and TRBJ2-1; TCRdb outputs TRBD1, but without DNA this stays unchecked. The CDR3 spans 14 residues. CDR1 MDHEN and CDR2 SYDVKM come from the germline V gene. The CDR3 protein is CASTLVGGNNEQFF.

This chain uses TRBV16 with TRBJ1-2; lacking DNA, the TRBD1 call made by TCRdb goes unchecked. CDR3 length: 13 amino acids. Germline V gene lookup returns CDR1 KGHSY and CDR2 FQNENV. CDR3 sequence: CASSAHRADGYTF.

Considering frequency, this clonotype is medium-sized (0.01 to 0.1%). The V call is TRBV12-3 or TRBV12-4, the J call TRBJ2-3; TCRdb's D gene call, TRBD1, goes unchecked for lack of DNA. The CDR3 totals 16 residues. This CDR3 reads CASSPTQGEGTDTQYF.

In terms of frequency, this clonotype is medium-sized. V is TRBV12-5 and J is TRBJ2-7; the D gene TCRdb calls, TRBD1, cannot be checked with no DNA. The CDR3 length is 15 residues. The V gene's germline CDR1 is LGHNT and CDR2 FRNRAP. The CDR3: CASARDVRVSNEQYF. The full variable domain, rest sourced from reference TRBV12-5 and TRBJ2-7, is DARVTQTPRHKVTEMGQEVTMRCQPILGHNTVFWYRQTMMQGLELLAYFRNRAPLDDSGMPKDRFSAEMPDATLATLKIQPSEPRDSAVYFCASARDVRVSNEQYFGPGTRLTVT.

According to its frequency, this clonotype is medium-sized. This chain links TRBV28 with TRBJ2-3; TCRdb's D call, TRBD1, is unchecked because there is no DNA. Germline CDR1 and CDR2: MDHEN and SYDVKM. CDR3 length equals 15 residues. The CDR3 sequence is CASSDGTGGTDTQYF.